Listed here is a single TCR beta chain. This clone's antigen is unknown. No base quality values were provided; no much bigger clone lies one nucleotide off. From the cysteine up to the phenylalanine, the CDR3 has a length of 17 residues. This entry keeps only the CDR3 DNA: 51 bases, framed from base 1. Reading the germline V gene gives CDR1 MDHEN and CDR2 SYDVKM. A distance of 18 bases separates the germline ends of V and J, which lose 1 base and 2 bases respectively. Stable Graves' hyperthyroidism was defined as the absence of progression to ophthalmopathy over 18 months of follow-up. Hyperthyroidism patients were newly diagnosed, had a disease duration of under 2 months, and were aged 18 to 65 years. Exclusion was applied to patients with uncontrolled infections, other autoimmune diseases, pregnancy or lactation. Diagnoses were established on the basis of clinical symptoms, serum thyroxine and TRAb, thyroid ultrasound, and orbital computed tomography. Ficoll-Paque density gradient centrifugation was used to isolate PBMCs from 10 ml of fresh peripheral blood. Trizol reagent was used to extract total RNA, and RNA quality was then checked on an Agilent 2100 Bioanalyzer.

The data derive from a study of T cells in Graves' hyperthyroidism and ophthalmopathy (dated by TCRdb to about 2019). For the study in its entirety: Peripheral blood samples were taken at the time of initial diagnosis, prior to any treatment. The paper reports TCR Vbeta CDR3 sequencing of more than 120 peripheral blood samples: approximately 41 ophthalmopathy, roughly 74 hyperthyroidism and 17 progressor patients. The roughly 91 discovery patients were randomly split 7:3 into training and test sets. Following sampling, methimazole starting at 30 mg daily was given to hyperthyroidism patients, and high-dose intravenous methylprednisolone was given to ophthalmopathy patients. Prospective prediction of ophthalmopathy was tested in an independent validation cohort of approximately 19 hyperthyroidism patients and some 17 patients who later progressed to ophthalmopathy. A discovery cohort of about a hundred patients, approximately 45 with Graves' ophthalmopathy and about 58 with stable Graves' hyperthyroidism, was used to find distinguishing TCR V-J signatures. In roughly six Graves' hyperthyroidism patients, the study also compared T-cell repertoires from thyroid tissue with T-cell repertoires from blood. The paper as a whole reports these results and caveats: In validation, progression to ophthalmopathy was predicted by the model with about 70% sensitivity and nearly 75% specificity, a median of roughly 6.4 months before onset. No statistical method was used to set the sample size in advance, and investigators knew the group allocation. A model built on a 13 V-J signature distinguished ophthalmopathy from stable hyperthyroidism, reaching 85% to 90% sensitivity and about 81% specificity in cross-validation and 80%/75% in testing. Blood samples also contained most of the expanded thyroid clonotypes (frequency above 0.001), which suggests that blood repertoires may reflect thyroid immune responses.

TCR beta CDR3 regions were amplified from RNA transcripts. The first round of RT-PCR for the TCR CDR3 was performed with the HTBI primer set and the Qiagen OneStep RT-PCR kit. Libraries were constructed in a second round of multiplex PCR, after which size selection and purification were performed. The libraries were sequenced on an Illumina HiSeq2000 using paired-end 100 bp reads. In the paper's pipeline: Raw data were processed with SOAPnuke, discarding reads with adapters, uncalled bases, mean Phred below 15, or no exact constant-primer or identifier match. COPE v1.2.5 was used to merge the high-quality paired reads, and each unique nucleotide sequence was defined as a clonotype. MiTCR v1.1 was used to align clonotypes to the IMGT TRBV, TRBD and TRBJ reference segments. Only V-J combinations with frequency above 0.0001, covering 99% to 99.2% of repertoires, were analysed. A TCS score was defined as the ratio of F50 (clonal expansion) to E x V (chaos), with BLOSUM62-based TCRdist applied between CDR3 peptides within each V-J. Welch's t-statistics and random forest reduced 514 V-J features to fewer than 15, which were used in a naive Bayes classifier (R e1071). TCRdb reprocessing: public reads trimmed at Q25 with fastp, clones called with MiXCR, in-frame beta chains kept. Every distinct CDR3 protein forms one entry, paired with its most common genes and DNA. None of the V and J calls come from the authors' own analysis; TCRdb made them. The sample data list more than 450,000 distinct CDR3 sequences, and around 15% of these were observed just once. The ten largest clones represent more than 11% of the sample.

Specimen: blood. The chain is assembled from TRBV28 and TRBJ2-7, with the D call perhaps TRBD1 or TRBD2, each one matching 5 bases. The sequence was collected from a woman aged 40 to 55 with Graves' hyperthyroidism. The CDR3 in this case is CASSLFRWGTETYEQYF. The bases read TGTGCCAGCAGTTTATTTAGGTGGGGGACGGAGACCTACGAGCAGTACTTC.